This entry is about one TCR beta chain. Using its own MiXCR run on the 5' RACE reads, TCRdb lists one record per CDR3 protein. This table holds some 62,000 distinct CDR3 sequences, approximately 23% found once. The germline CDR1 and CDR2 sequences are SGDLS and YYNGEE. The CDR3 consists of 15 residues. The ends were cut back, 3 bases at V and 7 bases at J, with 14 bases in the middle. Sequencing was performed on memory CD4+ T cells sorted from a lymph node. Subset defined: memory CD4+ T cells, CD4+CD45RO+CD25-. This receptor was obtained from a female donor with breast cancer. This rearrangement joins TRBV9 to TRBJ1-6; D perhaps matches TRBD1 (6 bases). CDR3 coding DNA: TGTGCCAGCAGCGAACAGACAGGTTCCAATTCACCCCTCCACTTT. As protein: CASSEQTGSNSPLHF.